One sample yielded the 27 T cell receptor beta chains listed below, sequenced in a study of cytomegalovirus exposure and HLA in healthy donors. The PCR contained 60 Vbeta and 13 Jbeta primers. The protocol was immunoSEQ multiplex PCR, while the TCRdb copy is restricted to in-frame clones and leaves out a portion. The sample contains 150,000 to 170,000 clones, 70% to 80% of which appear only once. Material: PBMCs. These TCRs come from a man aged 25 to 45 in good health and CMV-seropositive.

The chain links TRBV28 to TRBJ2-1, with 8 positions matching TRBD2. The V and J ends lost 5 bases and 14 bases, in that order; junction bases with no gene match: 14. Germline-derived CDR1 and CDR2 are MDHEN and SYDVKM. CDR3 size: 14 residues. DNA of the CDR3: TGTGCCAGCAGTCCCCGACGTAGCGGGACATTTAAGTTCTTC. It is translated as CASSPRRSGTFKFF.

This clone occurred a few times. V is TRBV7-2 and J is TRBJ1-4, with a tentative D call TRBD1 (6 bases). This CDR3 comprises 15 residues. The germline V gene has CDR1 SGHTA and CDR2 FQGNSA. V lost 4 bases and J 4 bases, leaving 13 bases between the germline ends. The CDR3 nucleotides read TGTGCCAGCAGCTCTAAGGGGGGGGGTAATGAAAAACTGTTTTTT. Amino acid sequence: CASSSKGGGNEKLFF.

The chain employs TRBV30 and TRBJ2-3, with D unresolved. From germline, CDR1 is GTSNPN and CDR2 SVGIG (reference sequence). The CDR3 length is 12 residues. Trimming removed 2 bases from V and 4 bases from J, with 7 bases in between. The CDR3 sequence is CAWSPHSDTQYF. CDR3 bases: TGTGCCTGGAGTCCCCATTCAGATACGCAGTATTTT. Together with reference TRBV30 and TRBJ2-3, the CDR3 gives the full variable domain: SQTIHQWPATLVQPVGSPLSLECTVEGTSNPNLYWYRQAAGRGLQLLFYSVGIGQISSEVPQNLSASRPQDRQFILSSKKLLLSDSGFYLCAWSPHSDTQYFGPGTRLTVL.

The chain couples TRBV9 to TRBJ1-4; D might be TRBD1 (6 bases). Per germline, CDR1 SGDLS and CDR2 YYNGEE. The CDR3 has 15 residues. Trimming took off 4 bases at V and 4 bases at J, with 14 bases between the two ends. The CDR3 sequence is CASSPGGANNEKLFF. CDR3 coding DNA: TGTGCCAGCAGCCCTGGGGGGGCTAATAATGAAAAACTGTTTTTT. Full variable domain (rest looked up from reference TRBV9 and TRBJ1-4): DSGVTQTPKHLITATGQRVTLRCSPRSGDLSVYWYQQSLDQGLQFLIQYYNGEERAKGNILERFSAQQFPDLHSELNLSSLELGDSALYFCASSPGGANNEKLFFGSGTQLSVL.

The chain links TRBV11-3 to TRBJ2-5; TRBD2 matches 14 bases. Trimming removed 2 bases from V and 2 bases from J; junction bases left unmatched: 13. Germline V lookup: CDR1 SGHNT, CDR2 YENEEA. This CDR3 is built from 20 residues. CDR3 DNA: TGTGCCAGCAGCTTAATGCTTGGGACTAGCGGGAGAAGGGAACAAGAGACCCAGTACTTC. Protein: CASSLMLGTSGRREQETQYF.

The chain links TRBV13 to TRBJ2-5; TRBD1 matches at 10 bases. CDR1 and CDR2 (germline): PRHDT, FYEKMQ (reference sequence). Losses at the gene ends were 3 bases for V and 0 bases for J; bases not matched to a gene: 4. CDR3 size: 16 residues. CDR3 in amino acids: CASSFWDRGYQETQYF. In DNA form, the CDR3 reads TGTGCCAGCAGCTTCTGGGACAGGGGATACCAAGAGACCCAGTACTTC.

J is TRBJ1-5 and V is TRBV5-1; D unclear. V dropped 0 bases and J dropped 2 bases, with 9 bases sitting between them. The CDR3 has 15 residues. Germline assignment: CDR1 SGHRS and CDR2 YFSETQ. Here the CDR3 reads CASSLEGAGNQPQHF. CDR3 DNA: TGCGCCAGCAGCTTGGAGGGAGCTGGCAATCAGCCCCAGCATTTT.

The rearrangement links TRBV5-1 to TRBJ2-7; D is perhaps TRBD1 (5 bases). The CDR3 contains 15 residues. The germline V gene encodes CDR1 SGHRS and CDR2 YFSETQ. V gave up 0 bases and J gave up 6 bases, with 16 bases separating them. CDR3 in DNA: TGCGCCAGCAGCTTGGGGACACCCTCCGATGGCGAGCAGTACTTC. This gives the protein CASSLGTPSDGEQYF.

This clone was recorded a few times. The chain has TRBV7-9 and TRBJ1-1; weak D call: TRBD1 (5 bases). The germline V gene encodes CDR1 SEHNR and CDR2 FQNEAQ (reference sequence). V was clipped by 5 bases and J by 5 bases, with 15 bases between them. This CDR3 is built from 14 residues. This chain's CDR3 is CASSPGIPPTEAFF. The CDR3 DNA is TGTGCCAGCAGCCCAGGGATTCCGCCGACTGAAGCTTTCTTT.

The chain uses TRBV27 and TRBJ2-1; TRBD2 might be the D (5 bases). This CDR3 region has 14 residues. V was shortened by 3 bases and J by 3 bases, with 9 bases between the two germline ends. Looked up from germline, CDR1 is MNHEY and CDR2 is SMNVEV (reference sequence). The CDR3 region is CASSFEGSYNEQFF. For the CDR3, the DNA is TGTGCCAGCAGTTTCGAAGGGAGCTACAATGAGCAGTTCTTC.

DNA for the CDR3: TGTGCCAGCAGCCCCCCGGGAGGGGCTAACACTGAAGCTTTCTTT. This translates into CASSPPGGANTEAFF. The chain uses TRBV9 and TRBJ1-1; TRBD1 might be the D (5 bases). The germline CDR1 and CDR2 sequences are SGDLS and YYNGEE. CDR3 length equals 15 residues. Between the trimmed V and J ends, which lost 4 bases and 2 bases, there was a span of 15 bases. The whole variable domain, remainder taken from reference TRBV9 and TRBJ1-1, is DSGVTQTPKHLITATGQRVTLRCSPRSGDLSVYWYQQSLDQGLQFLIQYYNGEERAKGNILERFSAQQFPDLHSELNLSSLELGDSALYFCASSPPGGANTEAFFGQGTRLTVV.

The gene calls are TRBV4-2 and TRBJ2-2; no firm D call. V was clipped by 0 bases and J by 2 bases, with 7 bases between them. Germline-derived CDR1 and CDR2 are LGHNA and YNFKEQ. The CDR3 spans 15 residues. The CDR3 protein is CASSQERLNTGELFF. The CDR3 DNA is TGTGCCAGCAGCCAAGAACGCCTAAACACCGGGGAGCTGTTTTTT.

The chain couples TRBV4-2 to TRBJ1-6; 11 bases map to TRBD1. CDR3 length: 19 residues. Germline-derived CDR1 and CDR2 are LGHNA and YNFKEQ. V gave up 0 bases and J gave up 1 base; unmatched junction bases: 5. The CDR3 here is CASSQDRGQGGSYNSPLHF. The DNA of the CDR3 is TGTGCCAGCAGCCAAGATAGGGGACAGGGGGGTTCCTATAATTCACCCCTCCACTTT.

The J gene is TRBJ1-1, the V gene TRBV9; D possibly corresponds to TRBD1 (5 bases). CDR3 length equals 15 residues. Looked up from germline, CDR1 is SGDLS and CDR2 is YYNGEE. The ends were cut back, 0 bases at V and 1 base at J, with 10 bases in the middle. This CDR3 is CASSVAGGTNTEAFF. In DNA, the CDR3 is TGTGCCAGCAGCGTAGCGGGGGGGACGAACACTGAAGCTTTCTTT.

V usage is TRBV18 and J usage is TRBJ2-7; the match to TRBD1 covers 7 bases. Germline loops: CDR1 KGHSH, CDR2 LQKENI. Germline trimming cut 5 bases from V and 3 bases from J; bases unmatched to any gene: 7. The CDR3 length is 14 residues. CDR3 sequence: CASSSRQGSYEQYF. DNA for the CDR3: TGTGCCAGCTCAAGTAGACAGGGTAGCTACGAGCAGTACTTC.

J is TRBJ2-1 and V is TRBV6-5; TRBD2 matches at 14 bases. V gave up 6 bases and J gave up 8 bases; unmatched junction bases: 6. The CDR3 spans 15 residues. CDR1 is MNHEY and CDR2 is SVGAGI in the germline V gene. Here the CDR3 reads CASSRGLAGVYEQFF. CDR3 DNA: TGTGCCAGCAGCCGGGGACTAGCGGGGGTTTATGAGCAGTTCTTC.

There are a few counts of this clone. This sequence joins TRBV2 and TRBJ2-1; maybe TRBD2 (7 bases). V shed 6 bases and J shed 7 bases, with 19 bases lying between them. CDR3 length equals 15 residues. CDR1 SNHLY and CDR2 FYNNEI come from the germline V gene. The CDR3 nucleotides read TGTGCCAGCAGACCAAGTGGGGGGGCCGGAAATGAGCAGTTCTTC. It yields the protein CASRPSGGAGNEQFF.

The rearrangement uses TRBV11-3 and TRBJ1-5, with D tentatively TRBD1 (6 bases). This CDR3 region has 20 residues. The V and J ends lost 4 bases and 6 bases respectively, with 31 bases between them. Per the germline V gene, CDR1 is SGHNT and CDR2 is YENEEA. The CDR3 protein is CASSWVRNSAGAPGIQPQHF. The CDR3 DNA sequence: TGTGCCAGCAGCTGGGTGAGGAACTCAGCGGGGGCTCCTGGAATTCAGCCCCAGCATTTT.

This chain's CDR3 is CSVGQGGQETQYF. The CDR3 region has the DNA TGCAGCGTTGGACAGGGGGGGCAAGAGACCCAGTACTTC. The rearrangement joins TRBV29-1 to TRBJ2-5; TRBD1 matches 9 bases. Germline assignment: CDR1 SQVTM and CDR2 ANQGSEA. J was trimmed by 2 bases and V by 4 bases; bases with no gene match: 2. The CDR3 loop spans 13 amino acids.

The V gene is TRBV6-1, the J gene TRBJ2-3, with D maybe TRBD2 (6 bases). V lost 7 bases and J 5 bases, leaving 13 bases between the germline ends. CDR1 MNHNS and CDR2 SASEGT come from the germline V gene. CDR3 length equals 13 residues. The CDR3 here is CASIGGGKDTQYF. DNA for the CDR3: TGTGCCAGCATCGGCGGAGGGAAAGATACGCAGTATTTT.

The chain links TRBV5-1 to TRBJ2-1; D might be TRBD2 (6 bases). Germline V gene data show CDR1 as SGHRS and CDR2 as YFSETQ. The V end was cut by 7 bases, the J end by 7 bases, with 18 bases between. This CDR3 has 14 residues. CDR3 nucleotide sequence: TGCGCCAGCGGGGACTCCCGAGGTGGTAATGAGCAGTTCTTC. This translates into CASGDSRGGNEQFF.

The chain uses TRBV6-5 and TRBJ2-1; 8 nucleotides match TRBD2. The CDR3 spans 14 residues. Looked up from germline, CDR1 is MNHEY and CDR2 is SVGAGI. V lost 9 bases and J lost 6; bases outside the gene matches: 10. The CDR3 reads CASTGRGDFNEQFF. The CDR3 DNA reads as TGTGCCAGTACAGGGCGGGGGGATTTCAATGAGCAGTTCTTC.

This clone came up a few times. The genes are TRBV10-3 and TRBJ2-2, with 8 nucleotides matching TRBD2. This CDR3 is built from 15 residues. Germline CDR1 reads ENHRY; CDR2 reads SYGVKD. V gave up 3 bases and J gave up 3 bases; unmatched junction bases: 3. The CDR3 region is CAISDSGIYTGELFF. The DNA for the CDR3 is TGTGCCATCAGTGATAGCGGGATTTACACCGGGGAGCTGTTTTTT.

The CDR3 DNA follows: TGTGCTACAGGGTCCGGGTTCGAGCAGTACTTC. It encodes CATGSGFEQYF. The V and J genes are TRBV7-6 and TRBJ2-7; possibly TRBD1 for D (6 bases). This CDR3 spans 11 amino acids. CDR1 and CDR2 from the germline V gene are SGHVS and FNYEAQ. Filled out from reference TRBV7-6 and TRBJ2-7, the complete variable domain reads GAGVSQSPRYKVTKRGQDVALRCDPISGHVSLYWYRQALGQGPEFLTYFNYEAQQDKSGLPNDRFSAERPEGSISTLTIQRTEQRDSAMYRCATGSGFEQYFGPGTRLTVT.

This chain's CDR3 is CASSLGTGRTYEQYF. The DNA for the CDR3 is TGTGCCAGCAGTCTCGGGACAGGGCGAACCTACGAGCAGTACTTC. This sequence joins TRBV28 and TRBJ2-7, with TRBD1 identical over 9 bases. V lost 5 bases, J lost 2 bases, and 7 bases stayed unmatched. The CDR3 runs 15 residues. The germline gives CDR1 MDHEN, CDR2 SYDVKM.

The genes are TRBV30 and TRBJ1-1; D call uncertain. CDR3 size: 11 residues. Germline assignment: CDR1 GTSNPN and CDR2 SVGIG (reference sequence). The V and J ends lost 5 bases and 3 bases respectively, with 7 bases between them. DNA of the CDR3: TGTGCCTGGGCGGGGTACACTGAAGCTTTCTTT. This encodes CAWAGYTEAFF.

This clone appeared a single time. The chain combines TRBV5-1 with TRBJ1-1; 11 nucleotides match TRBD1. Germline V gene data show CDR1 as SGHRS and CDR2 as YFSETQ. Germline trimming cut 4 bases from V and 6 bases from J; bases unmatched to any gene: 2. This CDR3 has 13 amino acids. The CDR3 sequence: CASSVGQGAEAFF. The CDR3 DNA sequence: TGCGCCAGCAGCGTGGGACAGGGGGCTGAAGCTTTCTTT.